These T cell receptor beta chains were read from a single sample in a study of blood T cell repertoires in COVID-19. Clones were read by immunoSEQ multiplex PCR, and TCRdb kept only the in-frame ones, dropping some. Of 150,000 to 180,000 clones listed, approximately 85% are singletons. The sequencing sample was made of peripheral blood. The source of these receptors is a man in his fifties or sixties with COVID-19, enrolled during active disease. CDR3s include the opening cysteine and the closing phenylalanine or tryptophan. The order of the fields is clone size, D gene, J gene, V gene, CDR3 DNA, CDR3 protein. A D gene is named only where the DNA matches it firmly. Clone size is not always given. Where it is, it says once, few, many or a class for expanded clones.

NA TRBD1 TRBJ1-5 TRBV27 TGTGCCAGCAGTTCCCGGGACAGGGGAAGGGGTCAGCCCCAGCATTTT CASSSRDRGRGQPQHF
NA TRBD2 TRBJ2-1 TRBV7-8 TGTGCCAGCAGCTTCACTAGCGGGAGTAATGAGCAGTTCTTC CASSFTSGSNEQFF
NA NA TRBJ2-1 TRBV6-1 TGTGCCAGCAGTGTAACGGGGTCGAGCTCCTACAATGAGCAGTTCTTC CASSVTGSSSYNEQFF
NA NA TRBJ2-1 TRBV6-6 TGTGCCAGCAGTTACCTGAGCAACAATGAGCAGTTCTTC CASSYLSNNEQFF
NA TRBD2 TRBJ2-1 TRBV24-1 TGTGCCACCAGCAACCGGGGGGTTCATTACAATGAGCAGTTCTTC CATSNRGVHYNEQFF
few NA TRBJ2-5 TRBV6-2/TRBV6-3 TGTGCCAGCAGTTTTAGTTCCGAGACCCAGTACTTC CASSFSSETQYF
NA TRBD1 TRBJ1-4 TRBV2 TGTGCCAGCAGATCGATGGGACAGTTTAATGAAAAACTGTTTTTT CASRSMGQFNEKLFF
NA TRBD1 TRBJ1-6 TRBV4-3 TGCGCCAGCAGCCCGACCTCCGGGACAGGGGGCGTTTCGGGTTCACCCCCCCACTTT CASSPTSGTGGVSGSPPHF
NA TRBD1 TRBJ1-3 TRBV6-5 TGTGCCAGCAGTTCCGGGACAGGGACTGGAAACACCATATATTTT CASSSGTGTGNTIYF
NA TRBD1 TRBJ1-5 TRBV16 TGTGCCAGCAGCCAATTAGGACAGGGTCCCTGGCCCCAGCATTTT CASSQLGQGPWPQHF
NA NA TRBJ1-1 TRBV7-3 TGTGCCAGCAGCCGAGACAAGTACACTGAAGCTTTCTTT CASSRDKYTEAFF
NA NA TRBJ1-2 TRBV18 TGTGCCAGCTCAGAATCACAGAACTATGGCTACACCTTC CASSESQNYGYTF
NA NA TRBJ2-5 TRBV7-3 TGTGCCAGCAGCTTAGGGGCGTCGGAGACCCAGTACTTC CASSLGASETQYF
NA TRBD2 TRBJ2-1 TRBV27 TGTGCCAGCAACGAGCCTGGGACTAGCGCTTACAATGAGCAGTTCTTC CASNEPGTSAYNEQFF
NA NA TRBJ1-4 TRBV11-2 TGTGCCAGCACCCCCGTCTGGGGCAGTAATGAAAAACTGTTTTTT CASTPVWGSNEKLFF
NA TRBD1 TRBJ1-3 TRBV6-2/TRBV6-3 TGTGCCAGCAGTTGGCAAGGGACAGTCGGAAACACCATATATTTT CASSWQGTVGNTIYF
NA TRBD1 TRBJ1-5 TRBV30 TGTGCCTGGAGGGCCGGGACAGCAAATCAGCCCCAGCATTTT CAWRAGTANQPQHF
NA NA TRBJ1-5 TRBV3-1/TRBV3-2 TGTGCCAGCAGCCCGGGACTTCCCAATCAGCCCCAGCATTTT CASSPGLPNQPQHF
few TRBD1 TRBJ1-3 TRBV4-3 TGCGCCAGCAGCCAAGACCTCAGGGGGCTAAGAAACACCATATATTTT CASSQDLRGLRNTIYF
NA TRBD1 TRBJ1-3 TRBV7-2 TGTGCCAGCAGCTTAGCGACAGGGGTAAACACCATATATTTT CASSLATGVNTIYF
NA NA TRBJ1-3 TRBV11-2 TGTGCCAGCAGCTTAGTACAGGGAAACACCATATATTTT CASSLVQGNTIYF
NA NA TRBJ2-1 TRBV7-9 TGTGCCAGCAGCCCTCCCCCCCTAGTCCCCTACAATGAGCAGTTCTTC CASSPPPLVPYNEQFF
NA NA TRBJ1-2 TRBV5-8 TGTGCCAGCAGCGCGACCGGGACACCCGACTATGGCTACACCTTC CASSATGTPDYGYTF
NA TRBD1 TRBJ1-4 TRBV28 TGTGCCAGCAGTTTACCCCGGACAGGGACGGAGTATCCCACTGAAAAACTGTTTTTT CASSLPRTGTEYPTEKLFF
NA NA TRBJ1-3 TRBV7-9 TGTGCCAGCAGCTTCGGTCTCTCTGGAAACACCATATATTTT CASSFGLSGNTIYF
NA NA TRBJ1-1 TRBV7-2 TGTGCCAGCAGCTTCTTAGCGGGGGGAGGCACTGAAGCTTTCTTT CASSFLAGGGTEAFF
NA NA TRBJ2-2 TRBV7-9 TGTGCCAGCACCCAGGCCGGGGGAGGCGGGGAGCTGTTTTTT CASTQAGGGGELFF
once TRBD1 TRBJ1-1 TRBV6-1 TGTGCCAGCAGTGACCCGGGACAGCTGAACACTGAAGCTTTCTTT CASSDPGQLNTEAFF
few NA TRBJ1-1 TRBV27 TGTGCCAGCAGTTCCCCCCGGGGAGGGACGTACACTGAAGCTTTCTTT CASSSPRGGTYTEAFF
once NA TRBJ2-5 TRBV19 TGTGCCAGTAGTCGGACACGTTTACAAGAGACCCAGTACTTC CASSRTRLQETQYF
NA TRBD1 TRBJ1-1 TRBV19 TGTGCCAGTAGTAAACTGGGACAGGGGGGCACTGAAGCTTTCTTT CASSKLGQGGTEAFF
NA TRBD1 TRBJ2-7 TRBV5-1 TGCGCCAGCAGCCCGGGGACAGGGAGCTACGAGCAGTACTTC CASSPGTGSYEQYF
NA NA TRBJ1-5 TRBV27 TGTGCCAGCAGTTTAACGACAGATAGCAATCAGCCCCAGCATTTT CASSLTTDSNQPQHF
NA NA TRBJ2-2 TRBV7-8 TGTGCCAGCAGCTTACGGGGGATCACCGGGGAGCTGTTTTTT CASSLRGITGELFF
NA TRBD1 TRBJ1-4 TRBV19 TGTGCCACCTCGGACAGGGATGAAAAACTGTTTTTT CATSDRDEKLFF
once NA TRBJ1-3 TRBV11-3 TGTGCCAGCAGCTTTCTTGGTACTTCCACTACTTCTGGAAACACCATATATTTT CASSFLGTSTTSGNTIYF
NA NA TRBJ1-1 TRBV7-2 TGTGCCAGCAGCTTAGGAACAGGAAACACTGAAGCTTTCTTT CASSLGTGNTEAFF
once TRBD2 TRBJ2-2 TRBV6-6 TGTGCCAGCAGGGGGACTAGCGGGGCTACCGGGGAGCTGTTTTTT CASRGTSGATGELFF
NA NA TRBJ2-3 TRBV7-3 TGTGCCAGCAGCTTAATCCCTACCCAAGATACGCAGTATTTT CASSLIPTQDTQYF
once NA TRBJ1-1 TRBV18 TGTGCCAGCTCACCACGTCGGGAGAGTAACACTGAAGCTTTCTTT CASSPRRESNTEAFF
NA NA TRBJ1-1 TRBV30 TGTGCCTGGAGTGCGGGGGGGAGGATTACTGAAGCTTTCTTT CAWSAGGRITEAFF
few TRBD1 TRBJ2-1 TRBV7-2 TGTGCCAGCAGCAGCAATACAGGGGCCAGATCCTACAATGAGCAGTTCTTC CASSSNTGARSYNEQFF
once NA TRBJ1-5 TRBV6-6 TGTGCCAGCATGGCGGGATTGGGGTTTGGCCAGCATTTT CASMAGLGFGQHF
NA NA TRBJ2-1 TRBV18 TGTGCCAGCTCACCCCCCGCGGGTAACGACAATGAGCAGTTCTTC CASSPPAGNDNEQFF